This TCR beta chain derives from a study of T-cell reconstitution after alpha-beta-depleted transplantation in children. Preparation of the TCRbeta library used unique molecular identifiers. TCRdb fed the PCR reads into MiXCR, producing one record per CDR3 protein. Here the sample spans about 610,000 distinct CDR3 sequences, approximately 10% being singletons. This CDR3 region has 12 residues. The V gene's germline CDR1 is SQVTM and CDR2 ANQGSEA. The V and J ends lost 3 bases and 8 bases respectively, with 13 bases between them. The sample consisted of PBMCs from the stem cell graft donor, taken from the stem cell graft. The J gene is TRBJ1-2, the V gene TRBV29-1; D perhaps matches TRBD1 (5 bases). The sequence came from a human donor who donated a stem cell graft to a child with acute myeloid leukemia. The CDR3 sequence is CSVEVSWGGYTF. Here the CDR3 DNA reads TGCAGCGTTGAGGTCTCCTGGGGCGGCTACACCTTC.